Each of the 9 T cell receptor beta chains below was sequenced from the same sample in a study of cytomegalovirus exposure and HLA in healthy donors. A multiplex PCR was run with 60 Vbeta primers and 13 Jbeta primers. Method: immunoSEQ multiplex PCR; TCRdb's copy keeps in-frame clones and lacks some. The data contain about 120,000 clones, 74% of them singletons. The sample comprised PBMCs. These TCRs come from a human donor in good health.

This chain connects TRBV7-2 to TRBJ1-4, with 10 bases fitting TRBD1. The CDR3 covers 14 residues. The junction had 1 base not matched to a gene; V was cut back by 3 bases and J by 6 bases. Germline CDR1 and CDR2: SGHTA and FQGNSA. This chain's CDR3 is CASSLTGGHEKLFF. CDR3 nucleotides: TGTGCCAGCAGCTTGACAGGGGGCCATGAAAAACTGTTTTTT.

This chain uses TRBV28 with TRBJ2-2, with D tentatively TRBD2 (6 bases). The CDR3 is 16 amino acids. Germline CDR1 is MDHEN and CDR2 is SYDVKM. Between the trimmed V and J ends, which lost 5 bases and 0 bases, there was a span of 13 bases. The CDR3: CASSLSGLANTGELFF. CDR3 bases: TGTGCCAGCAGTCTCTCGGGACTGGCGAACACCGGGGAGCTGTTTTTT.

This clone was counted once. The genes are TRBV27 and TRBJ2-5, with 9 positions matching TRBD2. The junction had 7 bases not matched to a gene; V was cut back by 0 bases and J by 2 bases. The CDR3 is made up of 17 amino acids. CDR1 is MNHEY, CDR2 SMNVEV, per germline (reference sequence). The CDR3 protein is CASSLSMGTSNQETQYF. In nucleotides, the CDR3 is TGTGCCAGCAGTTTATCGATGGGGACTAGCAATCAAGAGACCCAGTACTTC.

The chain recombines TRBV18 with TRBJ1-2, with D possibly matching TRBD1 (6 bases). The germline V gene has CDR1 KGHSH and CDR2 LQKENI. CDR3 length: 15 amino acids. V was cut by 1 base and J by 7 bases, with 16 bases left in between. CDR3 nucleotides: TGTGCCAGCTCACCACGGCCAGGGGAGCCCGGTGGCTACACCTTC. Protein sequence: CASSPRPGEPGGYTF.

This clone was observed a few times. The chain links TRBV4-2 to TRBJ2-7; no reliable D call. CDR3 length: 15 amino acids. Deletions cut 6 bases from V and 2 bases from J, with 17 bases between. In germline, CDR1 is LGHNA, CDR2 YNFKEQ. The DNA of the CDR3 is TGTGCCAGCAGAGATACAGCAACACCCCCCTACGAGCAGTACTTC. This codes for CASRDTATPPYEQYF.

This clone was recorded once. The chain employs TRBV6-5 and TRBJ1-2; 10 bases agree with TRBD1. V trimming: 2 bases; J trimming: 4 bases; junction bases outside the gene matches: 7. CDR1 is MNHEY and CDR2 is SVGAGI in the germline V gene. This CDR3 region has 16 residues. CDR3 protein: CASSYRRDRGSYGYTF. As DNA, the CDR3 is TGTGCCAGCAGTTACAGACGGGACAGGGGTTCCTATGGCTACACCTTC.

V and J are TRBV18 and TRBJ2-1; 15 positions agree with TRBD2. Germline assignment: CDR1 KGHSH and CDR2 LQKENI. This CDR3 comprises 16 residues. Losses at the gene ends were 2 bases for V and 5 bases for J; bases not matched to a gene: 1. DNA for the CDR3: TGTGCCAGCTCACCAGGGACTAGCGGGAGGAACAATGAGCAGTTCTTC. Its protein is CASSPGTSGRNNEQFF.

This rearrangement joins TRBV15 to TRBJ1-4; TRBD1 might be the D (5 bases). CDR3 length: 18 amino acids. The germline V gene has CDR1 LNHNV and CDR2 YYDKDF (reference sequence). The germline V and J ends were trimmed by 0 bases and 2 bases, with 16 bases remaining between them. The CDR3 loop is CATSRDVSRVGTNEKLFF. CDR3 bases: TGTGCCACCAGCAGAGATGTTAGCAGGGTCGGCACTAATGAAAAACTGTTTTTT.

The J gene is TRBJ2-7, the V gene TRBV30; 10 positions match TRBD1. Germline V gene sequence: CDR1 GTSNPN, CDR2 SVGIG (reference sequence). V shed 1 base and J 6 bases; nucleotides not matched to a gene: 3. The CDR3 totals 13 residues. For the CDR3, the DNA is TGTGCCTGGAGTGGACAGGGGGCGGTCGAGCAGTACTTC. This gives the protein CAWSGQGAVEQYF.